This TCR beta chain was identified in a study of cytomegalovirus exposure and HLA in healthy donors. The study's findings and limits: Rates of TCR association differed by HLA locus in a later analysis, with DRB1 highest and HLA-C lowest.

Primers: 60 Vbeta forward and 13 Jbeta reverse. Libraries were prepared by immunoSEQ multiplex PCR; TCRdb keeps only in-frame clonotypes and omits some of them. Altogether some 160,000 clones are present, roughly 80% being singletons, with the ten largest covering about 3.4%. This clone occurred a few times. The antigen remains undetermined. This receptor was obtained from a male donor in good health and CMV-seronegative. Sequencing used PBMCs.

The CDR3 reads CASSNLESSYNEQFF. For the CDR3, the DNA is TGTGCCAGTAGTAATCTAGAGAGCTCCTACAATGAGCAGTTCTTC. V is TRBV19 and J is TRBJ2-1, with D hard to call. Trimming pared 4 bases from V and 0 bases from J, leaving 10 bases between. Germline V lookup: CDR1 LNHDA, CDR2 SQIVND (reference sequence). This CDR3 spans 15 amino acids.